The 2 T cell receptor beta chains listed next were all sequenced from one sample in a study of PD-1 and CTLA-4 blockade in melanoma. Generated by immunoSEQ multiplex PCR, the TCRdb table keeps only in-frame clones and is missing some. The sample contains about 28,000 clones, 85% to 95% of which appear only once. The specimen was CD8+ T cells from peripheral blood, collected from a patient given anti-PD-1 treatment. Receptors were obtained from a human donor with melanoma.

V is TRBV24-1 and J is TRBJ2-5, with a possible D match to TRBD1 (6 bases). Germline V gene lookup returns CDR1 KGHDR and CDR2 SFDVKD. The CDR3 is 13 residues long. V was shortened by 9 bases and J by 4 bases, with 14 bases between the two germline ends. The DNA of the CDR3 is TGTGCCACCGAAGGGGGAGTCGGAGAGACCCAGTACTTC. Translation: CATEGGVGETQYF.

The chain joins TRBV6-1 to TRBJ2-2; D unresolved. Trimming took off 4 bases at V and 6 bases at J, with 15 bases between the two ends. The CDR3 has 15 amino acids. CDR1 and CDR2 from the germline V gene are MNHNS and SASEGT. For the CDR3, the DNA is TGTGCCAGCAGTGTACCTTGGGTGCGCGCCGGGGAGCTGTTTTTT. Its protein product is CASSVPWVRAGELFF.